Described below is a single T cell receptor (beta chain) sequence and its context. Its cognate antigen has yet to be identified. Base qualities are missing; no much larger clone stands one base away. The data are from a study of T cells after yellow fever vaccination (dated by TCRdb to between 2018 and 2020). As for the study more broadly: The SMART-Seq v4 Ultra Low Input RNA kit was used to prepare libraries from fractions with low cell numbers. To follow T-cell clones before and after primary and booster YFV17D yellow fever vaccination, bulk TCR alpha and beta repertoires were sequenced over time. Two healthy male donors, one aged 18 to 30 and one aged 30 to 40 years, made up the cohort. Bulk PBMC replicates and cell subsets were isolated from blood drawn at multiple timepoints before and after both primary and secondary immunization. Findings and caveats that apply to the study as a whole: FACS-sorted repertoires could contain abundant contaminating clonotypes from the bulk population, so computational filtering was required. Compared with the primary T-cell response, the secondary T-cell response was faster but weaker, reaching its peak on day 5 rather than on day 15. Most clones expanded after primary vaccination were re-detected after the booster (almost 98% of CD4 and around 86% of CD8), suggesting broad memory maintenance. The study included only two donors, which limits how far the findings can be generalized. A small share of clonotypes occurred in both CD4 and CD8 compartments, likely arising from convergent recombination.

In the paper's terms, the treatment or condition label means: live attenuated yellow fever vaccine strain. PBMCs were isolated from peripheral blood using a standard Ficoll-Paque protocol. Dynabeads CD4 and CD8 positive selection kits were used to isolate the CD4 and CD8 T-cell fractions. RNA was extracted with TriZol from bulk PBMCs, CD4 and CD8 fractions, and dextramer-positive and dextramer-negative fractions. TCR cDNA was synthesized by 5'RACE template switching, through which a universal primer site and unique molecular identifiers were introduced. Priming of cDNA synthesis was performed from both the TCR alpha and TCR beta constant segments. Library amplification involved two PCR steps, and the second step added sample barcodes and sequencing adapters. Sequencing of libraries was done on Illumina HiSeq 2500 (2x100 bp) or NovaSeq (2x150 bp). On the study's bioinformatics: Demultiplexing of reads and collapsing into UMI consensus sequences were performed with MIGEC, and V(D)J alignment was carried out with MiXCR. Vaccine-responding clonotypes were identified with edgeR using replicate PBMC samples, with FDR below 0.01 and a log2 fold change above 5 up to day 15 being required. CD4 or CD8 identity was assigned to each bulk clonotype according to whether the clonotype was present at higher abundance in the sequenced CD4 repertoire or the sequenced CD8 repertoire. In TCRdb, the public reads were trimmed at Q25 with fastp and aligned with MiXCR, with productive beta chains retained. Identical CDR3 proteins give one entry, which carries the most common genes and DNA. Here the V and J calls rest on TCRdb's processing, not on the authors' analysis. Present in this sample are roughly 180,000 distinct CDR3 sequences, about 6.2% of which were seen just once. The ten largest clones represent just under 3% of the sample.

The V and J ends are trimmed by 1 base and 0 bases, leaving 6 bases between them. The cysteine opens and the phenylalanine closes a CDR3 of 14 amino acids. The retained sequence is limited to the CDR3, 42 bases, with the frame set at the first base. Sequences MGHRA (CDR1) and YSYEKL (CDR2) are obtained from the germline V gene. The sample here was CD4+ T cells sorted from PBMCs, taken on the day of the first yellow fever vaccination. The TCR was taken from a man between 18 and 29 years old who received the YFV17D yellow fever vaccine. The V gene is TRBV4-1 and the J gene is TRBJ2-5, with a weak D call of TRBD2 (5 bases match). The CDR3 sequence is CASSQGRYQETQYF. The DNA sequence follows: TGCGCCAGCAGCCAAGGGAGGTACCAAGAGACCCAGTACTTC.